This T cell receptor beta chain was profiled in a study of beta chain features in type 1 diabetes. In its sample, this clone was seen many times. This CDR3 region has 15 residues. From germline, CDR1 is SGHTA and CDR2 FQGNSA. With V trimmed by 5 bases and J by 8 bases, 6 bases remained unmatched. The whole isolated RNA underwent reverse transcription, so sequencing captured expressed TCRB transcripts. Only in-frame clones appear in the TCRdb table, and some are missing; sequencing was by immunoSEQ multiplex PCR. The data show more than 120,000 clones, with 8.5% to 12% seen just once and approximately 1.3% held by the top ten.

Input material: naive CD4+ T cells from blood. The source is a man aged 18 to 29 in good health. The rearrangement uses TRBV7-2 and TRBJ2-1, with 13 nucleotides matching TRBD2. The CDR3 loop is CASSKRTSGGYEQFF. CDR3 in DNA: TGTGCCAGCAGCAAACGGACTAGCGGGGGTTATGAGCAGTTCTTC.